This T cell receptor beta chain was sequenced in a study of shared clonotypes between healthy human individuals. The study's findings and limits: Naive subsets typically showed greater estimated richness than memory subsets. With a handful of donors compared, around 5% of naive CD4 clonotypes were shared.

V lost 4 bases and J lost 4, with 10 bases in between. The CDR3 runs 12 residues. Germline lookup yields CDR1 GTSNPN and CDR2 SVGIG (reference sequence). Generated by immunoSEQ multiplex PCR, the TCRdb table keeps only in-frame clones and is missing some. The table has 2 million to 2.5 million clones, 85% to 95% seen once. Healthy and HIV-negative, the adult donors had no recent acute infections or vaccinations. Every one of the donors was a Caucasian adult that lived in Nashville, Tennessee. With respect to this clone: The antigen remains undetermined.

Sequenced: naive CD4+ T cells sorted from blood. The subset: CD45RA+ positively selected. This chain uses TRBV30 with TRBJ1-1; D is undetermined. The receptor was isolated from a man younger than 35 in good health. The CDR3 DNA follows: TGTGCCTGGAAGCAGGTTGGCACTGAAGCTTTCTTT. The encoded protein is CAWKQVGTEAFF.